This record looks at one T cell receptor (beta chain) sequence and its context. This entry belongs to a study of T cell changes during pregnancy in multiple sclerosis. CDR1 is SGHRS and CDR2 is YFSETQ in the germline V gene. This CDR3 comprises 16 residues. V was clipped by 0 bases and J by 3 bases, with 15 bases between them. Repertoires were generated with immunoSEQ multiplex PCR, while TCRdb's copy carries only in-frame clones and drops some. The top ten hold 0.58% of the sample, which has tens of thousands of clones, 85% to 90% seen once. This clonotype was sampled from a female donor with multiple sclerosis, enrolled in a pregnancy study. The rearrangement joins TRBV5-1 to TRBJ1-1; D is perhaps TRBD1 (5 bases). Sequences were derived from CD4+ T cells from peripheral blood mononuclear cells, sampled in the first trimester of pregnancy. For the CDR3, the DNA is TGCGCCAGCAGCTTGGCCGGGGGTCGGGCGGACACTGAAGCTTTCTTT. This encodes CASSLAGGRADTEAFF.